The 12 T cell receptor beta chains given below trace back to one sample, sequenced in a study of shared clonotypes between healthy human individuals. The table came from immunoSEQ multiplex PCR; TCRdb's copy has only in-frame clones and leaves some out. This sample carries over a million clones, more than 65% of them seen once, and the ten largest clones take about 1.5%. The specimen was memory CD4+ T cells sorted from blood. Sample subset: CD45RA-negative fraction. Receptors were obtained from a man aged 18 to 29 in good health.

The chain recombines TRBV29-1 with TRBJ1-1; unclear D gene. The length of the CDR3 is 14 residues. V gave up 3 bases and J gave up 1 base, with 12 bases separating them. Per the germline V gene, CDR1 is SQVTM and CDR2 is ANQGSEA. The CDR3 sequence: CSVDAGRANTEAFF. CDR3 nucleotide sequence: TGCAGCGTTGACGCCGGTAGGGCGAACACTGAAGCTTTCTTT.

DNA of the CDR3: TGTGCCAGCAGTTTATCGGTAGGGACAGGGTCCTACGAGCAGTACTTC. This translates into CASSLSVGTGSYEQYF. This chain joins TRBV27 and TRBJ2-7, with TRBD1 identical over 9 bases. V shed 0 bases, J shed 1 base, and the junction held 4 bases outside the gene matches. Per germline, CDR1 MNHEY and CDR2 SMNVEV (reference sequence). The CDR3 loop spans 16 amino acids.

A few counts support this clone. The chain links TRBV6-5 to TRBJ2-1; 9 positions agree with TRBD1. The CDR3 covers 12 residues. With 6 bases clipped from V and 9 bases from J, the junction kept 3 bases outside the gene matches. Germline values: CDR1 MNHEY, CDR2 SVGAGI. The CDR3 region is CASRPDRGEQFF. Here the CDR3 DNA reads TGTGCCAGCAGACCGGACAGGGGTGAGCAGTTCTTC.

This clone appeared once. The gene calls are TRBV7-9 and TRBJ2-7; D not resolved. Trimming cost V 0 bases and J 3 bases, with 9 bases left between them. The CDR3 is 14 residues long. The germline V gene encodes CDR1 SEHNR and CDR2 FQNEAQ (reference sequence). Here the CDR3 reads CASSLAGGYYEQYF. CDR3 coding DNA: TGTGCCAGCAGCTTAGCGGGCGGATACTACGAGCAGTACTTC.

This chain uses TRBV5-1 with TRBJ1-6; 7 bases line up with TRBD1. CDR3 size: 14 residues. V lost 4 bases to trimming and J lost 7 bases; unmatched junction nucleotides: 5. Germline values: CDR1 SGHRS, CDR2 YFSETQ. CDR3 region: CASSGGDRNSPLHF. The DNA of the CDR3 is TGCGCCAGCAGCGGAGGGGACAGAAATTCACCCCTCCACTTT. Variable domain in full (rest from reference TRBV5-1 and TRBJ1-6): KAGVTQTPRYLIKTRGQQVTLSCSPISGHRSVSWYQQTPGQGLQFLFEYFSETQRNKGNFPGRFSGRQFSNSRSEMNVSTLELGDSALYLCASSGGDRNSPLHFGNGTRLTVT.

This clone occurred a few times. The sample holds other DNA sequences that translate to the same CDR3. The genes are TRBV28 and TRBJ1-2; D is unclear. In germline, CDR1 is MDHEN, CDR2 SYDVKM. The CDR3 is 11 residues long. Deletions cut 5 bases from V and 4 bases from J, with 5 bases between. CDR3 nucleotides: TGTGCCAGCAGTGTTGGCTATGGCTACACCTTC. It yields the protein CASSVGYGYTF.

In this sample, this clone turned up a few times. The V and J genes are TRBV7-6 and TRBJ1-3, with a weak D call TRBD1 (6 bases). Trimming removed 6 bases from V and 3 bases from J, with 18 bases in between. Germline V gene sequence: CDR1 SGHVS, CDR2 FNYEAQ. The CDR3 is made up of 16 amino acids. The CDR3 nucleotides are TGTGCCAGCAGTTCCGGGGGGGCCTCCCGTGGAAACACCATATATTTT. It encodes CASSSGGASRGNTIYF. Drawing the rest from reference TRBV7-6 and TRBJ1-3, the complete variable domain is GAGVSQSPRYKVTKRGQDVALRCDPISGHVSLYWYRQALGQGPEFLTYFNYEAQQDKSGLPNDRFSAERPEGSISTLTIQRTEQRDSAMYRCASSSGGASRGNTIYFGEGSWLTVV.

This chain uses TRBV29-1 with TRBJ1-1; D unresolved. Germline loops: CDR1 SQVTM, CDR2 ANQGSEA. Trimming shortened V by 4 bases and J by 7 bases, and 19 bases separated the two germline ends. The CDR3 sequence is 14 residues long. The CDR3 is CSVVLTRGGIEAFF. The CDR3 nucleotides read TGCAGCGTTGTCCTAACCCGGGGTGGGATTGAAGCTTTCTTT.

The chain uses TRBV7-8 and TRBJ1-3; D unclear. V lost 1 base, J lost 0 bases, and 7 bases lay in between. Germline CDR1 SGHVS, CDR2 FQNEAQ. The CDR3 runs to 15 residues. The CDR3 loop reads CASSLDSHSGNTIYF. The CDR3 DNA reads TGTGCCAGCAGCTTAGACAGCCACTCTGGAAACACCATATATTTT.

The genes are TRBV30 and TRBJ1-1; 7 bases are shared with TRBD1. V dropped 1 base and J dropped 4; count of bases not matched to a gene: 9. Germline V gene sequence: CDR1 GTSNPN, CDR2 SVGIG (reference sequence). The CDR3 is 15 amino acids. CDR3 nucleotides: TGTGCCTGGAGTGAAAGGGTTAGGGGGCTCACTGAAGCTTTCTTT. Amino acid sequence: CAWSERVRGLTEAFF.

The rearrangement uses TRBV30 and TRBJ1-1, with D uncertain. The CDR3 length is 14 residues. The germline V gene encodes CDR1 GTSNPN and CDR2 SVGIG (reference sequence). V was cut by 4 bases and J by 2 bases, with 14 bases left in between. CDR3 coding DNA: TGTGCCTGGAACTCACAGAGACTTAACACTGAAGCTTTCTTT. Translation: CAWNSQRLNTEAFF.

This clone has a single count. The V call is TRBV5-6, the J call TRBJ2-1; 7 bases line up with TRBD2. The germline gives CDR1 SGHDT, CDR2 YYEEEE. The CDR3 length is 17 residues. The ends lost 1 base at V and 2 bases at J; junction bases unmatched: 9. CDR3 amino acids: CASSLNRGGEAYNEQFF. DNA for the CDR3: TGTGCCAGCAGCTTGAACCGCGGGGGAGAGGCCTACAATGAGCAGTTCTTC.